The clone carrying this T cell receptor beta chain showed up many times. Its specificity is unknown. The V and J ends lost 4 bases and 0 bases respectively, with 13 bases between them. In germline, CDR1 is KGHDR, CDR2 SFDVKD. The CDR3 loop spans 16 amino acids. The sample originates from a study of T cells in Graves' hyperthyroidism and ophthalmopathy. Regarding the study as a whole: Through a model of 13 V-J features, ophthalmopathy was separated from stable hyperthyroidism.

The diagnoses drew upon clinical symptoms, serum thyroxine and TRAb, thyroid ultrasound and orbital computed tomography. A roughly 10 ml volume of fresh peripheral blood provided the PBMCs. Researchers took RNA transcripts and amplified the TCR beta CDR3 regions from them. TCR CDR3 regions were first amplified by RT-PCR with HTBI primers. In TCRdb, the multiplex PCR reads were re-called with MiXCR into one record per CDR3 protein. The sample has roughly 180,000 distinct CDR3 sequences; 17% are singletons. The sequencing input was blood. The TCR was taken from a woman between 50 and 59 years old with Graves' hyperthyroidism. The genes are TRBV24-1 and TRBJ2-3; weak D call: TRBD1 (5 bases). DNA for the CDR3: TGTGCCACCAGTGACGTAGGGGCAGCCAGCACAGATACGCAGTATTTT. Its translation: CATSDVGAASTDTQYF.